Sequencing of this TCR beta chain was carried out in a study of siplizumab effects on memory and regulatory T cells. Study-level results: A minor fraction of alloreactive clones, and no more, mapped to unstimulated subsets. Where siplizumab was present, mappable alloreactive CD4+ clones averaged 68.8% Treg-derived, compared with approximately 25% in controls. Naive T cells seemed more diverse than memory cells; they also seemed major alloresponse contributors.

Concerning this clone itself: The antigen is not known.

Trimming stripped 6 bases from V and 1 base from J, with 9 bases between. Germline loops: CDR1 SEHNR, CDR2 FQNEAQ (reference sequence). CDR3 length: 13 amino acids. Roughly 95,000 TCR templates per sample were assayed. Sequencing was performed with immunoSEQ multiplex PCR; in TCRdb, only in-frame clones are kept and a portion is missing. The data hold 100,000 or so clones, with 90% to 95% observed a single time. V is TRBV7-9 and J is TRBJ1-1; D remains ambiguous. The TCR sequence derives from a human donor in good health. Input material: CD4+ T cells sorted from blood. In DNA form, the CDR3 reads TGTGCCAGCAGTCGTCCACCGAACACTGAAGCTTTCTTT. Its protein is CASSRPPNTEAFF.